In this sample, the clone carrying this TCR beta chain turned up many times. As yet, its antigen is unknown. These data originate in a study of read filtering for tumor transcriptome and immune sequencing. Study context: R-ISS stage counts were under 10 for I, roughly 15 for II, 7 for III. Broader study findings: The sorted CD138-negative fraction was a mixed bone marrow immune population, not purified T cells. Without single-read clonotypes, shared clonotype proportions correlated more between IR-seq and RNA-seq. IR-seq captured clonotypes deeper and more reliably than RNA-seq.

Germline CDR1 reads SGHDT; CDR2 reads YYEEEE. V lost 0 bases and J 4 bases, leaving 16 bases between the germline ends. The CDR3 covers 16 residues. Molecular barcoded adaptors covering alpha/delta and beta/gamma chains were used on approximately 400 ng RNA. TCRdb ran MiXCR on the reads and lists one entry per CDR3 protein. The sample consists of about 35,000 distinct CDR3 sequences, around an eighth of them appearing once. Sequenced input: a population of CD138-negative cells sorted from bone marrow. The clonotype originates from a donor at least 40 years old with multiple myeloma. The chain employs TRBV5-6 and TRBJ1-1, with D hard to call. The CDR3 spells CASSLGGRFVGTEAFF. DNA for the CDR3: TGTGCCAGCAGCTTGGGAGGCAGGTTCGTTGGCACTGAAGCTTTCTTT.